The rows below give T cell receptor beta chains drawn from one sample of a study of response to subunit inactivated influenza vaccine. TCRdb independently ran MiXCR on the RT-PCR reads; one entry per CDR3 protein. This table has 600,000 to 700,000 distinct CDR3 sequences, about 14% appearing once. Source: PBMCs from blood, taken around 15 days before vaccination. The receptors originated from a man aged 45-60 years who received an inactivated influenza vaccine. The CDR3 runs from the conserved cysteine through the conserved F or W. Fields, in order: clone size, D gene, J gene, V gene, CDR3 protein, CDR3 DNA. The D gene is left open where the match is weak. The size of a clone is reported for some rows only, either as once, few or many, or as a class for expanded clones.

clone_size: -; d_call: TRBD1; j_call: TRBJ1-5; v_call: TRBV20-1; cdr3_aa: CSARSGQGGQPQHF; cdr3_nt: TGCAGTGCTAGGTCGGGACAGGGAGGTCAGCCCCAGCATTTT
clone_size: -; d_call: TRBD2; j_call: TRBJ2-1; v_call: TRBV4-2; cdr3_aa: CASSHPERGGHNEQFF; cdr3_nt: TGTGCCAGCAGCCACCCGGAGCGGGGGGGTCACAATGAGCAGTTCTTC
clone_size: few; d_call: TRBD2; j_call: TRBJ2-7; v_call: TRBV20-1; cdr3_aa: CSPLDTSGSSYYEQYF; cdr3_nt: TGCAGTCCGCTAGATACTAGCGGGAGCTCTTACTACGAGCAGTACTTC
clone_size: many; d_call: -; j_call: TRBJ1-4; v_call: TRBV7-9; cdr3_aa: CASSLETEKREKLFF; cdr3_nt: TGTGCCAGCAGCTTAGAAACGGAGAAGAGAGAAAAACTGTTTTTT
clone_size: few; d_call: TRBD1; j_call: TRBJ2-5; v_call: TRBV24-1; cdr3_aa: CATSDPSPGQGRETQYF; cdr3_nt: TGTGCCACCAGTGATCCGAGTCCGGGACAGGGTCGGGAGACCCAGTACTTC
clone_size: -; d_call: TRBD2; j_call: TRBJ2-1; v_call: TRBV10-3; cdr3_aa: CAISRTGEGNEQFF; cdr3_nt: TGTGCCATCAGTAGGACGGGGGAGGGCAATGAGCAGTTCTTC
clone_size: many; d_call: TRBD2; j_call: TRBJ2-1; v_call: TRBV12-3/TRBV12-4; cdr3_aa: CAAWTSGSNEQFF; cdr3_nt: TGTGCCGCCTGGACTAGCGGGAGTAATGAGCAGTTCTTC
clone_size: many; d_call: -; j_call: TRBJ1-6; v_call: TRBV12-3/TRBV12-4; cdr3_aa: CASSPRAASPLHF; cdr3_nt: TGTGCCAGCAGTCCCAGGGCCGCCTCACCCCTCCACTTT
clone_size: few; d_call: -; j_call: TRBJ1-4; v_call: TRBV12-3/TRBV12-4; cdr3_aa: CASSFGQNEKLFF; cdr3_nt: TGTGCCAGCAGTTTCGGTCAGAATGAAAAACTGTTTTTT
clone_size: -; d_call: TRBD2; j_call: TRBJ2-7; v_call: TRBV4-2; cdr3_aa: CASSQDWTSGTTTEQYF; cdr3_nt: TGTGCCAGCAGCCAAGATTGGACTAGCGGAACTACTACGGAGCAGTACTTC
clone_size: -; d_call: -; j_call: TRBJ2-6; v_call: TRBV7-9; cdr3_aa: CASNGQLSSGANVLTF; cdr3_nt: TGTGCCAGCAACGGGCAGCTCAGCTCTGGGGCCAACGTCCTGACTTTC
clone_size: many; d_call: -; j_call: TRBJ1-1; v_call: TRBV7-9; cdr3_aa: CASSLAPGGDEAFF; cdr3_nt: TGTGCCAGCAGCTTAGCCCCGGGCGGGGATGAAGCTTTCTTT
clone_size: -; d_call: -; j_call: TRBJ1-1; v_call: TRBV6-5; cdr3_aa: CASSSYLNTEAFF; cdr3_nt: TGTGCCAGCAGTTCCTATCTGAACACTGAAGCTTTCTTT
clone_size: -; d_call: TRBD1; j_call: TRBJ2-5; v_call: TRBV7-2; cdr3_aa: CASSSTGGWETQYF; cdr3_nt: TGTGCCAGCAGCTCAACAGGGGGCTGGGAGACCCAGTACTTC
clone_size: -; d_call: -; j_call: TRBJ2-1; v_call: TRBV11-2; cdr3_aa: CASSLDWSLTYNEQFF; cdr3_nt: TGTGCCAGCAGCCTTGACTGGTCCCTAACCTACAATGAGCAGTTCTTC
clone_size: many; d_call: TRBD2; j_call: TRBJ2-1; v_call: TRBV5-1; cdr3_aa: CASSLGGTGTSIDEQFF; cdr3_nt: TGCGCCAGCAGCTTGGGAGGTACCGGGACTAGTATCGATGAGCAGTTCTTC
clone_size: few; d_call: -; j_call: TRBJ1-1; v_call: TRBV9; cdr3_aa: CASSPRGSRSEAFF; cdr3_nt: TGTGCCAGCAGCCCAAGAGGCTCGAGGAGTGAAGCTTTCTTT
clone_size: few; d_call: TRBD1; j_call: TRBJ2-5; v_call: TRBV12-3/TRBV12-4; cdr3_aa: CASSSWTGEEETQYF; cdr3_nt: TGTGCCAGCAGCTCTTGGACAGGGGAGGAGGAGACCCAGTACTTC
clone_size: -; d_call: TRBD2; j_call: TRBJ2-1; v_call: TRBV20-1; cdr3_aa: CSARTSLAGDEQFF; cdr3_nt: TGCAGTGCTCGAACATCACTAGCGGGAGATGAGCAGTTCTTC
clone_size: many; d_call: -; j_call: TRBJ2-5; v_call: TRBV20-1; cdr3_aa: CSASSQGNQGTQYF; cdr3_nt: TGCAGTGCTAGTAGTCAGGGGAATCAAGGGACCCAGTACTTC
clone_size: few; d_call: TRBD2; j_call: TRBJ2-1; v_call: TRBV10-3; cdr3_aa: CASSGTSGGGEQFF; cdr3_nt: TGTGCCTCATCCGGGACTAGCGGGGGAGGTGAGCAGTTCTTC
clone_size: -; d_call: TRBD1; j_call: TRBJ2-2; v_call: TRBV7-8; cdr3_aa: CASSLAVRDREDTGELFF; cdr3_nt: TGTGCCAGCAGCTTAGCGGTCCGGGACAGGGAGGACACCGGGGAGCTGTTTTTT
clone_size: few; d_call: -; j_call: TRBJ2-2; v_call: TRBV12-3/TRBV12-4; cdr3_aa: CASTRTTGLHTGELFF; cdr3_nt: TGTGCCAGCACCCGGACTACGGGGTTGCACACCGGGGAGCTGTTTTTT
clone_size: few; d_call: TRBD2; j_call: TRBJ2-1; v_call: TRBV28; cdr3_aa: CASSLGGLVDEQFF; cdr3_nt: TGTGCCAGCAGTTTGGGGGGACTAGTGGATGAGCAGTTCTTC
clone_size: few; d_call: TRBD2; j_call: TRBJ2-7; v_call: TRBV29-1; cdr3_aa: CSVEDRAAGIDEQYF; cdr3_nt: TGCAGCGTTGAAGATCGGGCAGCGGGAATCGACGAGCAGTACTTC
clone_size: many; d_call: -; j_call: TRBJ2-1; v_call: TRBV29-1; cdr3_aa: CSVGLSGLSEQFF; cdr3_nt: TGCAGCGTTGGCCTGTCGGGGCTCAGCGAGCAGTTCTTC
clone_size: few; d_call: -; j_call: TRBJ1-5; v_call: TRBV15; cdr3_aa: CATSRDRGQPQHF; cdr3_nt: TGTGCCACCAGCAGAGATAGAGGTCAGCCCCAGCATTTT
clone_size: few; d_call: -; j_call: TRBJ2-4; v_call: TRBV19; cdr3_aa: CASSLGPAGQNIQYF; cdr3_nt: TGTGCCAGTAGTCTCGGGCCGGCCGGTCAAAACATTCAGTACTTC
clone_size: -; d_call: -; j_call: TRBJ2-2; v_call: TRBV19; cdr3_aa: CASSSVNTGELFF; cdr3_nt: TGTGCCAGTAGTTCCGTGAACACCGGGGAGCTGTTTTTT
clone_size: few; d_call: -; j_call: TRBJ2-3; v_call: TRBV27; cdr3_aa: CARRRLATDTQYF; cdr3_nt: TGTGCCAGACGGAGACTCGCAACAGATACGCAGTATTTT
clone_size: few; d_call: -; j_call: TRBJ1-2; v_call: TRBV28; cdr3_aa: CAILQEDYGYTF; cdr3_nt: TGTGCCATATTACAGGAGGACTATGGCTACACCTTC
clone_size: -; d_call: -; j_call: TRBJ2-7; v_call: TRBV12-3/TRBV12-4; cdr3_aa: CASQASSYEQYF; cdr3_nt: TGTGCCAGCCAGGCGAGCTCCTACGAGCAGTACTTC
clone_size: -; d_call: -; j_call: TRBJ1-5; v_call: TRBV6-1; cdr3_aa: CASSEQGLLQPQHF; cdr3_nt: TGTGCCAGCAGTGAACAGGGCCTTCTTCAGCCCCAGCATTTT
clone_size: few; d_call: TRBD2; j_call: TRBJ2-1; v_call: TRBV10-3; cdr3_aa: CAITRTSRSSYNEQFF; cdr3_nt: TGTGCCATCACCAGGACTAGCCGGAGCTCCTACAATGAGCAGTTCTTC
clone_size: -; d_call: TRBD1; j_call: TRBJ1-3; v_call: TRBV18; cdr3_aa: CASSPTLTGTVGNTIYF; cdr3_nt: TGTGCCAGCTCACCAACGCTCACGGGGACAGTCGGAAACACCATATATTTT
clone_size: -; d_call: -; j_call: TRBJ2-1; v_call: TRBV7-2; cdr3_aa: CASSPSEPRWDNEQFF; cdr3_nt: TGTGCCAGCAGCCCTAGCGAGCCCCGTTGGGACAATGAGCAGTTCTTC
clone_size: -; d_call: -; j_call: TRBJ2-7; v_call: TRBV7-2; cdr3_aa: CASSPRSRDGEQYF; cdr3_nt: TGTGCCAGCAGCCCCAGGTCCCGGGATGGCGAGCAGTACTTC
clone_size: many; d_call: -; j_call: TRBJ2-1; v_call: TRBV12-3/TRBV12-4; cdr3_aa: CASSFLKAEQFF; cdr3_nt: TGTGCCAGCAGTTTTTTGAAAGCTGAGCAGTTCTTC
clone_size: few; d_call: TRBD2; j_call: TRBJ2-3; v_call: TRBV24-1; cdr3_aa: CATSDSGTSGLDTQYF; cdr3_nt: TGTGCCACCAGTGATTCCGGGACTAGCGGGCTAGATACGCAGTATTTT
clone_size: -; d_call: -; j_call: TRBJ1-3; v_call: TRBV3-1; cdr3_aa: CASMLGSNSGNTIYF; cdr3_nt: TGTGCCAGCATGTTAGGATCAAACTCTGGAAACACCATATATTTT
clone_size: few; d_call: TRBD2; j_call: TRBJ2-1; v_call: TRBV20-1; cdr3_aa: CSASGTGGAREQFF; cdr3_nt: TGCAGTGCTAGCGGCACCGGGGGGGCCAGGGAGCAGTTCTTC
clone_size: many; d_call: -; j_call: TRBJ2-3; v_call: TRBV6-4; cdr3_aa: CASSDWVSDTQYF; cdr3_nt: TGTGCCAGCAGTGACTGGGTTTCAGATACGCAGTATTTT
clone_size: -; d_call: TRBD1; j_call: TRBJ1-2; v_call: TRBV5-1; cdr3_aa: CASSFGDRAYGYTF; cdr3_nt: TGCGCCAGCAGCTTTGGGGACAGGGCATATGGCTACACCTTC
clone_size: few; d_call: -; j_call: TRBJ2-3; v_call: TRBV27; cdr3_aa: CASSLSWQATDTQYF; cdr3_nt: TGTGCCAGCAGTTTATCGTGGCAGGCCACAGATACGCAGTATTTT
clone_size: -; d_call: -; j_call: TRBJ1-1; v_call: TRBV6-1; cdr3_aa: CASIDTPWGTEAFF; cdr3_nt: TGTGCCAGCATCGATACTCCCTGGGGCACTGAAGCTTTCTTT
clone_size: -; d_call: -; j_call: TRBJ2-7; v_call: TRBV20-1; cdr3_aa: CSARRPHSYEQYF; cdr3_nt: TGCAGTGCTAGACGTCCGCACTCCTACGAGCAGTACTTC